This is a list of T cell receptor beta chains from one sample in a study of PD-L1 blockade in urothelial cancer. Assay used: immunoSEQ multiplex PCR; TCRdb lists only in-frame clones, some missing. The sample records fewer than 45,000 clones, approximately 80% being singletons. This specimen consisted of PBMCs, obtained around atezolizumab (anti-PD-L1) treatment. The receptor source for this set is a man between 65 and 85 years old with urothelial cancer. The CDR3 runs from the conserved cysteine through the conserved F or W. D genes are given only for firm matches. Size values are once, few and many counts, or a class for expanded clones, and some rows have none.

j_call: TRBJ2-3; clone_size: .; v_call: TRBV10-3; d_call: TRBD2; cdr3_length: 13; cdr3_aa: CAISESAGYTQYF; cdr3_nt: TGTGCCATCAGTGAATCAGCGGGATATACGCAGTATTTT
j_call: TRBJ2-2; clone_size: .; v_call: TRBV19; d_call: TRBD2; cdr3_length: 15; cdr3_aa: CASSIIAGGDGELFF; cdr3_nt: TGTGCCAGTAGTATTATAGCGGGAGGCGACGGGGAGCTGTTTTTT
j_call: TRBJ2-3; clone_size: .; v_call: TRBV5-1; d_call: .; cdr3_length: 14; cdr3_aa: CASSQIPSGQTQYF; cdr3_nt: TGCGCCAGCAGCCAAATTCCATCGGGTCAGACGCAGTATTTT
j_call: TRBJ1-1; clone_size: .; v_call: TRBV29-1; d_call: .; cdr3_length: 16; cdr3_aa: CSVEEGRDIMNTEAFF; cdr3_nt: TGCAGCGTTGAAGAGGGACGGGACATTATGAACACTGAAGCTTTCTTT
j_call: TRBJ2-6; clone_size: .; v_call: TRBV19; d_call: TRBD1; cdr3_length: 19; cdr3_aa: CASSARPGTGSSGANVLTF; cdr3_nt: TGTGCCAGTAGTGCCCGCCCAGGGACAGGGAGCTCTGGGGCCAACGTCCTGACTTTC
j_call: TRBJ2-3; clone_size: .; v_call: TRBV5-4; d_call: TRBD2; cdr3_length: 15; cdr3_aa: CASSPAGGNTDTQYF; cdr3_nt: TGTGCCAGCAGCCCAGCGGGAGGAAACACAGATACGCAGTATTTT
j_call: TRBJ2-2; clone_size: .; v_call: TRBV5-1; d_call: TRBD2; cdr3_length: 15; cdr3_aa: CASSSSGGSYGELFF; cdr3_nt: TGCGCCAGCAGCTCCAGCGGGGGCTCTTACGGGGAGCTGTTTTTT
j_call: TRBJ1-2; clone_size: .; v_call: TRBV9; d_call: .; cdr3_length: 15; cdr3_aa: CASSPELEGNYGYTF; cdr3_nt: TGTGCCAGCAGCCCCGAACTAGAGGGCAACTATGGCTACACCTTC
j_call: TRBJ2-1; clone_size: .; v_call: TRBV6-6; d_call: TRBD1; cdr3_length: 16; cdr3_aa: CASSSTGTGGVYEQFF; cdr3_nt: TGTGCCAGCAGCTCTACCGGGACAGGGGGTGTATATGAGCAGTTCTTC
j_call: TRBJ2-7; clone_size: few; v_call: TRBV5-4; d_call: TRBD2; cdr3_length: 16; cdr3_aa: CASSPWTSGRGYEQYF; cdr3_nt: TGTGCCAGCAGCCCGTGGACTAGCGGGAGGGGATACGAGCAGTACTTC
j_call: TRBJ1-6; clone_size: .; v_call: TRBV6-1; d_call: TRBD1; cdr3_length: 14; cdr3_aa: CASSGRGPDSPLHF; cdr3_nt: TGTGCCAGCAGTGGCAGGGGGCCGGACTCACCCCTCCACTTT